This entry features one T cell receptor (beta chain) sequence. What it recognizes is unknown. The same CDR3 arises from other DNA sequences in this sample as well. This sample is drawn from a study of graft-versus-host responses after intestinal transplantation. The repertoire was sequenced with immunoSEQ multiplex PCR; TCRdb's copy has only in-frame clones and lacks some. The table includes roughly 81,000 clones, roughly 85% detected once. Here the sequenced sample was unstimulated CD4+ T cells sorted from spleen or lymph node cells, taken before intestinal transplant. The receptor comes from a human donor who received an intestinal transplant.

CDR3 nucleotide sequence: TGCGCCAGCAGCCCGGGACAGGAGGCAGGGGCCAACGTCCTGACTTTC. It specifies CASSPGQEAGANVLTF. This chain links TRBV5-1 with TRBJ2-6; 8 nucleotides align to TRBD1. The J segment lost 4 bases and the V segment lost 4 bases, leaving 7 bases of the junction unmatched. CDR1 is SGHRS and CDR2 is YFSETQ in the germline V gene. This CDR3 has 16 amino acids.